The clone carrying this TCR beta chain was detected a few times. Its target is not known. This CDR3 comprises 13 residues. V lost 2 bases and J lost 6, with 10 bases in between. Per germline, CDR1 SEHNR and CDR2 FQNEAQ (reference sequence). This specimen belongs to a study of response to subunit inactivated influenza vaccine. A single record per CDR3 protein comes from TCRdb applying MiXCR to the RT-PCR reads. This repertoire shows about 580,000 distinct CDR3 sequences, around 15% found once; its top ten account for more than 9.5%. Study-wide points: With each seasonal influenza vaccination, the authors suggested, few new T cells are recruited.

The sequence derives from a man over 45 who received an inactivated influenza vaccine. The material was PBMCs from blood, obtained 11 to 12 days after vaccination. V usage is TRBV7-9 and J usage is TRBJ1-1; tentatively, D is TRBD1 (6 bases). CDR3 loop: CASSLQGQAEAFF. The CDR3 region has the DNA TGTGCCAGCAGCTTACAGGGGCAGGCTGAAGCTTTCTTT.